This T cell receptor beta chain originates from a study of T cells in Graves' hyperthyroidism and ophthalmopathy. Amplification of TCR beta CDR3 regions was performed using RNA transcripts as template. HTBI primers drove first-round RT-PCR of the TCR CDR3. From the multiplex PCR reads, TCRdb called clonotypes with MiXCR, one entry per CDR3 protein. This table holds approximately 510,000 distinct CDR3 sequences, under 25% found once. Per the germline V gene, CDR1 is DFQATT and CDR2 is SNEGSKA (reference sequence). CDR3 length: 13 amino acids. Trimming cost V 5 bases and J 5 bases; bases outside gene matches: 6.

This sequence was found in a man younger than 35 with Graves' hyperthyroidism. The genes are TRBV20-1 and TRBJ2-7, with TRBD1 matching 10 bases. The sample consisted of blood. CDR3 protein: CSAWATGGHEQYF. In DNA, the CDR3 is TGCAGTGCTTGGGCGACAGGGGGCCACGAGCAGTACTTC.